This T cell receptor beta chain was found in a study of blood T cell repertoires in COVID-19. This clone was observed once. The CDR3 is 15 amino acids. The germline CDR1 and CDR2 sequences are LGHNA and YSLEER. With 2 bases removed from V and 2 bases from J, the gap between germline ends came to 9 bases. The assay was immunoSEQ multiplex PCR, and TCRdb's table has in-frame clones only and misses some. The table includes about half a million clones, over 75% detected once. The source is a human donor in a cohort sampled during active COVID-19. Sequencing used peripheral blood. The rearrangement uses TRBV4-3 and TRBJ2-2; D is perhaps TRBD2 (6 bases). The CDR3 protein is CASSQQTSNTGELFF. Here the CDR3 DNA reads TGCGCCAGCAGCCAACAAACTAGCAACACCGGGGAGCTGTTTTTT.